This note documents a single TCR beta chain sequence. The sample originates from a study of T cell changes during pregnancy in multiple sclerosis. The V and J ends lost 11 bases and 4 bases, in that order; junction bases with no gene match: 4. CDR3 length: 11 residues. The germline V gene has CDR1 LNHDA and CDR2 SQIVND (reference sequence). TCRdb keeps only in-frame clones here, not all; method: immunoSEQ multiplex PCR. The sample lists around 12,000 clones, about 85% occurring once. The chain has TRBV19 and TRBJ1-2; 7 nucleotides line up with TRBD1. The sequences come from CD8+ T cells from peripheral blood mononuclear cells, collected in the second trimester of pregnancy. This sequence originates from a female donor in good health, enrolled as a control in a pregnancy study. The CDR3 spells CAGQDPYGYTF. In nucleotides, the CDR3 is TGTGCCGGACAGGATCCCTATGGCTACACCTTC.